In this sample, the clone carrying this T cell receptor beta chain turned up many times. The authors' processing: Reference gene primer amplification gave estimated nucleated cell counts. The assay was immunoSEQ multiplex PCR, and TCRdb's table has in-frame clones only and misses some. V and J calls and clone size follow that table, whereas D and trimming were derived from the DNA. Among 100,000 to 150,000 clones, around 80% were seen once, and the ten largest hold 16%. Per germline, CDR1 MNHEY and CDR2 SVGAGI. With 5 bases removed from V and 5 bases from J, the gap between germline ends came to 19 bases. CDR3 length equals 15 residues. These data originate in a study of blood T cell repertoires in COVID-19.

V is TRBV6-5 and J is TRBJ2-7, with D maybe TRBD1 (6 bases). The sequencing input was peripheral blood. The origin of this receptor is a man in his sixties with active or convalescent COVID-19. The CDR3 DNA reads TGTGCCAGCAGTCCTGACAGGACGGATGTCGACGAGCAGTACTTC. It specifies CASSPDRTDVDEQYF.